The clone carrying this TCR beta chain is a singleton in its sample. This record comes from a study of blood T cell repertoires in COVID-19. About the research overall: Samples representing acute and convalescent COVID-19 were sourced from the United States, Italy and Spain. PBMCs, B-cell-depleted T cells, or T cells were the source of the cDNA or gDNA that made up the material.

The V gene's germline CDR1 is MDHEN and CDR2 SYDVKM. The CDR3 length is 10 residues. V gave up 10 bases and J gave up 4 bases, with 8 bases separating them. In the study's own analysis: Reference gene primer amplification gave nucleated cell count estimates. Clones were sequenced by immunoSEQ multiplex PCR, and TCRdb holds only the in-frame ones, with some missing. V and J calls plus clone size are reproduced from that table; the DNA served to infer D and trimming. The data hold hundreds of thousands of clones, with about 89% observed a single time. V is TRBV28 and J is TRBJ2-7; weak D call: TRBD2 (5 bases). The receptor comes from a man aged 60 to 75 who had recovered from COVID-19. Sequencing used peripheral blood. CDR3 residues: CATAGYEQYF. The CDR3 coding sequence is TGTGCCACCGCGGGTTACGAGCAGTACTTC. Filled out from reference TRBV28 and TRBJ2-7, the complete variable domain reads DVKVTQSSRYLVKRTGEKVFLECVQDMDHENMFWYRQDPGLGLRLIYFSYDVKMKEKGDIPEGYSVSREKKERFSLILESASTNQTSMYLCATAGYEQYFGPGTRLTVT.